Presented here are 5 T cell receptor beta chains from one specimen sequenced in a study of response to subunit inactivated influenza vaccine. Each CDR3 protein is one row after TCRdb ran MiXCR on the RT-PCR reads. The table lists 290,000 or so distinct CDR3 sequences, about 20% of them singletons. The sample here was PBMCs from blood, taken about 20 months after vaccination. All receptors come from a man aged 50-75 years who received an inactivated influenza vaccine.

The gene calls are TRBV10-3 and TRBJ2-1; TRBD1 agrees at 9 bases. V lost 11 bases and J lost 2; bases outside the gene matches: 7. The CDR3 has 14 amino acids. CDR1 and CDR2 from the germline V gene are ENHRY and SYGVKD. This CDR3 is CAAMGQGPYNEQFF. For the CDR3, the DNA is TGTGCCGCGATGGGACAGGGCCCCTACAATGAGCAGTTCTTC.

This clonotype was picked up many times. The CDR3: CSGGGMNTEAFF. The DNA for the CDR3 is TGCAGTGGAGGGGGTATGAACACTGAAGCTTTCTTT. The chain links TRBV29-1 to TRBJ1-1; weak D call: TRBD1 (6 bases). CDR1 SQVTM and CDR2 ANQGSEA come from the germline V gene. This CDR3 is built from 12 residues.

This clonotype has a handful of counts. DNA of the CDR3: TGTGCCAGCAGCTTATTGATCTCAGGGGATCAGCCCCAGCATTTT. The encoded protein is CASSLLISGDQPQHF. The chain carries TRBV7-2 and TRBJ1-5; a weak D match, TRBD1 (6 bases). V lost 2 bases and J lost 5, with 13 bases in between. CDR3 length: 15 residues. Germline values: CDR1 SGHTA, CDR2 FQGNSA.

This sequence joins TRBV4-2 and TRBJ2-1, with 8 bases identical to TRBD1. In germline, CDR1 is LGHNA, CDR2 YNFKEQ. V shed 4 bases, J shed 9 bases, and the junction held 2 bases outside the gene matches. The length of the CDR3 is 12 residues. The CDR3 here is CASSRTGIEQFF. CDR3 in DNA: TGTGCCAGCAGCCGGACAGGGATTGAGCAGTTCTTC.

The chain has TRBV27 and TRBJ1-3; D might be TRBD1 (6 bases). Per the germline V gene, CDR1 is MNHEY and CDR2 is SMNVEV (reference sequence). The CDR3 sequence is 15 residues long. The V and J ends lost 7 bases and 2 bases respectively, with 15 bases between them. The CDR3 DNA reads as TGTGCCAGCAAAATAACAGGGAGTACTGGAAACACCATATATTTT. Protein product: CASKITGSTGNTIYF.